The 21 T cell receptor beta chains in this list originate from one sample, sequenced in a study of cytomegalovirus exposure and HLA in healthy donors. The PCR used 60 Vbeta and 13 Jbeta primers. TCRdb's table, derived via immunoSEQ multiplex PCR, lists solely in-frame clones and lacks some. The sample includes more than 80,000 clones, about 68% of them seen just once. The sequencing input was PBMCs. Receptors were obtained from a human donor in good health.

This chain links TRBV12-5 with TRBJ1-2; TRBD1 is a possible D gene (5 bases). Per germline, CDR1 LGHNT and CDR2 FRNRAP. V dropped 3 bases and J dropped 3 bases, with 11 bases sitting between them. The CDR3 totals 14 residues. The CDR3 DNA sequence: TGTGCTAGTGGTTTCGGGGGACCGGACTATGGCTACACCTTC. Its protein is CASGFGGPDYGYTF.

As regards this clone: Its ends do not fully match the called genes, so a read error is possible. This chain uses TRBV11-2 with TRBJ1-4, with D maybe TRBD1 (6 bases). CDR3 length equals 15 residues. Germline V lookup: CDR1 SGHAT, CDR2 FQNNGV. For the CDR3, the DNA is TGTGCCAGCAGCTTAGCTCCGACAGGAGGAATCGGACTTACTTTT. The encoded protein is CASSLAPTGGIGLTF.

This chain joins TRBV5-4 and TRBJ1-2; 9 bases agree with TRBD1. The CDR3 loop spans 14 amino acids. V lost 4 bases, J lost 4 bases, and 5 bases stayed unmatched. The germline CDR1 and CDR2 sequences are SGHNT and YYREEE (reference sequence). CDR3 in amino acids: CASSMDRGTYGYTF. In DNA, the CDR3 is TGTGCCAGCAGCATGGACAGGGGAACCTATGGCTACACCTTC.

There are a few counts of this clone. V gene TRBV5-1 combines with J gene TRBJ1-2; 7 bases line up with TRBD1. V gave up 3 bases and J gave up 5 bases; unmatched junction bases: 7. CDR3 length: 14 amino acids. Germline V lookup: CDR1 SGHRS, CDR2 YFSETQ. CDR3 region: CASSSTPGQYGYTF. The CDR3 nucleotides read TGCGCCAGCAGCTCTACCCCGGGACAGTATGGCTACACCTTC.

The chain links TRBV6-5 to TRBJ1-2; 10 bases line up with TRBD1. CDR1 and CDR2 (germline): MNHEY, SVGAGI. This CDR3 region has 15 residues. V dropped 5 bases and J dropped 1; count of bases not matched to a gene: 4. The CDR3 region is CASSKGQGGNYGYTF. As DNA, the CDR3 is TGTGCCAGCAGTAAAGGACAGGGGGGTAACTATGGCTACACCTTC.

This rearrangement joins TRBV11-2 to TRBJ1-3, with D hard to call. Trimming took off 4 bases at V and 1 base at J, with 11 bases between the two ends. CDR3 length equals 15 residues. Germline values: CDR1 SGHAT, CDR2 FQNNGV. CDR3 sequence (DNA): TGTGCCAGCAGCTACGGCGGGGTATCTGGAAACACCATATATTTT. It specifies CASSYGGVSGNTIYF.

This clone has just one count. The chain employs TRBV7-2 and TRBJ2-7; 7 bases align to TRBD1. The length of the CDR3 is 14 residues. J lost 5 bases, V lost 5 bases, and 9 bases had no gene match. The germline V gene has CDR1 SGHTA and CDR2 FQGNSA. For the CDR3, the DNA is TGTGCCAGCAGCGAAAGATTGACAGGGAACGAGCAGTACTTC. Amino acids: CASSERLTGNEQYF.

This clone was counted once. This chain joins TRBV5-1 and TRBJ2-3; D possibly corresponds to TRBD2 (6 bases). V was clipped by 4 bases and J by 2 bases, with 11 bases between them. The CDR3 runs 14 residues. Germline assignment: CDR1 SGHRS and CDR2 YFSETQ. Written as DNA, the CDR3 is TGCGCCAGCAGCCGAGGGGACTTCACAGATACGCAGTATTTT. It encodes CASSRGDFTDTQYF.

This chain joins TRBV5-1 and TRBJ1-2; 9 nucleotides line up with TRBD1. V lost 7 bases and J lost 4; bases outside the gene matches: 8. Germline V gives CDR1 SGHRS, CDR2 YFSETQ. CDR3 length: 14 residues. CDR3 sequence reads: CASEETGGSYGYTF. DNA for the CDR3: TGCGCCAGCGAGGAGACAGGGGGTTCCTATGGCTACACCTTC.

J is TRBJ1-4 and V is TRBV5-1; TRBD1 is a possible D gene (6 bases). V was cut by 3 bases and J by 3 bases, with 12 bases left in between. This CDR3 contains 15 residues. The V gene's germline CDR1 is SGHRS and CDR2 YFSETQ. This chain's CDR3 is CASSWDNAANEKLFF. CDR3 sequence (DNA): TGCGCCAGCAGCTGGGACAACGCCGCTAATGAAAAACTGTTTTTT. Based on the CDR3 plus reference TRBV5-1 and TRBJ1-4, the full variable domain is KAGVTQTPRYLIKTRGQQVTLSCSPISGHRSVSWYQQTPGQGLQFLFEYFSETQRNKGNFPGRFSGRQFSNSRSEMNVSTLELGDSALYLCASSWDNAANEKLFFGSGTQLSVL.

This clone has only a few counts. This chain uses TRBV15 with TRBJ1-4; D uncertain. V shed 0 bases and J shed 3 bases, with 11 bases lying between them. The CDR3 consists of 16 residues. CDR1 is LNHNV, CDR2 YYDKDF, per germline (reference sequence). For the CDR3, the DNA is TGTGCCACCAGCAGAGATCTCGAGGGAGCTAATGAAAAACTGTTTTTT. It encodes CATSRDLEGANEKLFF.

V usage is TRBV7-9 and J usage is TRBJ2-7, with TRBD1 identical over 9 bases. V was pared by 6 bases and J by 7 bases, with 10 bases of the junction left unmatched. The CDR3 loop spans 14 amino acids. Germline V gene data show CDR1 as SEHNR and CDR2 as FQNEAQ (reference sequence). Written as DNA, the CDR3 is TGTGCCAGCAGAGAATGGGACAGGGCTTATGAGCAGTACTTC. It is translated as CASREWDRAYEQYF. Looking up the rest from reference TRBV7-9 and TRBJ2-7 gives the full variable domain: DTGVSQNPRHKITKRGQNVTFRCDPISEHNRLYWYRQTLGQGPEFLTYFQNEAQLEKSRLLSDRFSAERPKGSFSTLEIQRTEQGDSAMYLCASREWDRAYEQYFGPGTRLTVT.

CDR3 protein: CAWRATSTDTQYF. The CDR3 bases are TGTGCCTGGAGAGCGACTAGCACAGATACGCAGTATTTT. This chain joins TRBV30 and TRBJ2-3; no reliable D call. The germline gives CDR1 GTSNPN, CDR2 SVGIG (reference sequence). The CDR3 loop spans 13 amino acids. The V and J ends lost 3 bases and 0 bases respectively, with 7 bases between them.

The CDR3 spells CASSFGGYNEQFF. The DNA for the CDR3 is TGTGCCAGCAGCTTCGGAGGCTACAATGAGCAGTTCTTC. The gene calls are TRBV5-6 and TRBJ2-1; TRBD2 might be the D (5 bases). V shed 2 bases and J shed 3 bases, with 6 bases lying between them. Germline V gives CDR1 SGHDT, CDR2 YYEEEE. The CDR3 consists of 13 residues.

The J gene is TRBJ2-5, the V gene TRBV9; the D gene is possibly TRBD2 (5 bases). The germline gives CDR1 SGDLS, CDR2 YYNGEE. Trimming left V 3 bases short and J 5 bases short, with 8 bases between. The CDR3 totals 12 residues. CDR3 nucleotides: TGTGCCAGCAGCGCACGCGGGGAGACCCAGTACTTC. It encodes CASSARGETQYF.

The gene calls are TRBV11-2 and TRBJ2-5; D is possibly TRBD2 (5 bases). This CDR3 contains 14 residues. From germline, CDR1 is SGHAT and CDR2 FQNNGV. V lost 5 bases and J lost 2, with 12 bases in between. CDR3 sequence: CASSQPGRQETQYF. CDR3 DNA: TGTGCCAGCAGCCAGCCGGGGAGACAAGAGACCCAGTACTTC. Based on the CDR3 plus reference TRBV11-2 and TRBJ2-5, the full variable domain is EAGVAQSPRYKIIEKRQSVAFWCNPISGHATLYWYQQILGQGPKLLIQFQNNGVVDDSQLPKDRFSAERLKGVDSTLKIQPAKLEDSAVYLCASSQPGRQETQYFGPGTRLLVL.

CDR3 loop: CASRGTGGSGELFF. The CDR3, as DNA: TGTGCCAGCAGGGGGACAGGGGGTTCCGGGGAGCTGTTTTTT. The chain combines TRBV6-4 with TRBJ2-2, with 11 bases lining up with TRBD1. Germline loops: CDR1 MRHNA, CDR2 SNTAGT. This CDR3 region has 14 residues. J gave up 6 bases and V 6 bases, and 3 bases lay outside the gene matches.

CDR3 region: CASSYGTRNTGELFF. Here the CDR3 DNA reads TGTGCCAGCAGTTATGGGACTAGGAACACCGGGGAGCTGTTTTTT. The J gene is TRBJ2-2, the V gene TRBV27; TRBD2 agrees at 8 bases. The CDR3 runs 15 residues. In germline, CDR1 is MNHEY, CDR2 SMNVEV (reference sequence). Germline trimming cut 4 bases from V and 1 base from J; bases unmatched to any gene: 2.

J is TRBJ2-2 and V is TRBV7-9, with TRBD1 matching 7 bases. Trimming took 5 bases from V and 0 from J; bases not matched to a gene: 6. This CDR3 has 16 amino acids. Germline lookup yields CDR1 SEHNR and CDR2 FQNEAQ (reference sequence). The CDR3: CASSNRQGANTGELFF. CDR3 nucleotides: TGTGCCAGCAGCAACCGACAGGGAGCGAACACCGGGGAGCTGTTTTTT.

The V call is TRBV5-6, the J call TRBJ1-3, with D hard to call. The V and J ends lost 4 bases and 0 bases respectively, with 14 bases between them. The germline gives CDR1 SGHDT, CDR2 YYEEEE. The CDR3 totals 16 residues. As DNA, the CDR3 is TGTGCCAGCAGCATGGTTGGTGCCGGCTCTGGAAACACCATATATTTT. It yields the protein CASSMVGAGSGNTIYF. Drawing the rest from reference TRBV5-6 and TRBJ1-3, the complete variable domain is DAGVTQSPTHLIKTRGQQVTLRCSPKSGHDTVSWYQQALGQGPQFIFQYYEEEERQRGNFPDRFSGHQFPNYSSELNVNALLLGDSALYLCASSMVGAGSGNTIYFGEGSWLTVV.

This chain uses TRBV18 with TRBJ1-3, with TRBD1 matching 7 bases. There are 17 residues in the CDR3. J was trimmed by 0 bases and V by 0 bases; bases with no gene match: 5. Germline assignment: CDR1 KGHSH and CDR2 LQKENI. The DNA of the CDR3 is TGTGCCAGCTCACCACCATTTCCAGGGGGCTCTGGAAACACCATATATTTT. It yields the protein CASSPPFPGGSGNTIYF.